Presented here are 18 T cell receptor beta chains from one specimen sequenced in a study of T-cell memory formation after mild COVID-19. One entry per CDR3 protein, called by TCRdb with MiXCR from the 5' RACE reads. The sample has around 390,000 distinct CDR3 sequences; about a sixth are singletons. Sequenced input: PBMCs or a T cell subset sorted from them (not recorded which). These receptors were collected from a man aged 18 to 29 who had mild COVID-19 (a few samples of this study predate the infection). Cell type and time point are not known.

The V gene is TRBV18, the J gene TRBJ2-3, with 8 bases aligning to TRBD1. The CDR3 consists of 13 residues. Germline CDR1 and CDR2: KGHSH and LQKENI. After removal of 6 bases from V and 4 bases from J, the junction contained 3 bases not matched to a gene. CDR3 sequence: CASSQGASDTQYF. DNA of the CDR3: TGTGCCAGCTCGCAGGGGGCCTCAGATACGCAGTATTTT.

This clonotype was seen ten or more times. The rearrangement links TRBV15 to TRBJ2-1; D is uncertain. CDR3 length: 12 amino acids. Per germline, CDR1 LNHNV and CDR2 YYDKDF (reference sequence). The V end was cut by 0 bases, the J end by 8 bases, with 5 bases between. The CDR3 protein is CATSRDSDEQFF. CDR3 bases: TGTGCCACCAGCAGAGATTCGGATGAGCAGTTCTTC. Variable domain in full (rest from reference TRBV15 and TRBJ2-1): DAMVIQNPRYQVTQFGKPVTLSCSQTLNHNVMYWYQQKSSQAPKLLFHYYDKDFNNEADTPDNFQSRRPNTSFCFLDIRSPGLGDTAMYLCATSRDSDEQFFGPGTRLTVL.

The chain combines TRBV6-5 with TRBJ2-1; D gene ambiguous. Germline loops: CDR1 MNHEY, CDR2 SVGAGI. Trimming took 0 bases from V and 8 from J, leaving 14 bases between them. The CDR3 has 15 residues. Here the CDR3 DNA reads TGTGCCAGCAGTTACTCGATCTATGGTGGCCATGAGCAGTTCTTC. Its protein is CASSYSIYGGHEQFF.

This clonotype has more than one count but fewer than ten. The V call is TRBV5-1, the J call TRBJ1-6; D uncertain. Germline V gives CDR1 SGHRS, CDR2 YFSETQ. The CDR3 totals 14 residues. V dropped 2 bases and J dropped 8 bases, with 11 bases sitting between them. The CDR3 DNA reads as TGCGCCAGCAGCTTAGCAGCCCTGGATTCACCCCTCCACTTT. Amino acids: CASSLAALDSPLHF.

This clonotype was recorded a few times. V usage is TRBV7-2 and J usage is TRBJ2-5, with D possibly being TRBD2 (6 bases). CDR1 and CDR2 (germline): SGHTA, FQGNSA. V dropped 5 bases and J dropped 4 bases, with 17 bases sitting between them. CDR3 length: 15 residues. The CDR3 sequence is CASSPRRLVGETQYF. The CDR3 DNA follows: TGTGCCAGCAGCCCCCGGAGACTAGTCGGAGAGACCCAGTACTTC.

This clonotype showed up just a few times. V usage is TRBV12-3 or TRBV12-4 and J usage is TRBJ2-2, with 10 bases matching TRBD1. The CDR3 runs 16 residues. Germline trimming cut 2 bases from V and 8 bases from J; bases unmatched to any gene: 8. The DNA for the CDR3 is TGTGCCAGCAGTTTACCCGGGACAGGGGTCCGTGGGGAGCTGTTTTTT. Protein product: CASSLPGTGVRGELFF.

This clonotype was picked up a small number of times. This chain connects TRBV6-2 or TRBV6-3 to TRBJ1-5, with TRBD1 matching 7 bases. There are 16 residues in the CDR3. V lost 7 bases to trimming and J lost 3 bases; unmatched junction nucleotides: 12. Germline CDR1 and CDR2: MNHEY and SVGEGT. The CDR3 sequence: CASKEYQGGDNQPQHF. CDR3 in DNA: TGTGCCAGCAAAGAATACCAGGGGGGTGACAATCAGCCCCAGCATTTT.

The V call is TRBV6-5, the J call TRBJ2-3; D gene ambiguous. The CDR3 runs 12 residues. V was shortened by 6 bases and J by 4 bases, with 8 bases between the two germline ends. CDR1 and CDR2 (germline): MNHEY, SVGAGI. The CDR3 spells CASSSSADTQYF. For the CDR3, the DNA is TGTGCCAGCAGCTCTAGTGCAGATACGCAGTATTTT.

This clonotype was counted a few times. This chain uses TRBV18 with TRBJ1-1; D remains ambiguous. The CDR3 consists of 13 residues. Trimming removed 5 bases at V and 1 base at J, with 8 bases between. The V gene's germline CDR1 is KGHSH and CDR2 LQKENI. The CDR3 DNA follows: TGTGCCAGCTCAGCCCCGGCGAACACTGAAGCTTTCTTT. Amino acid sequence: CASSAPANTEAFF.

This sequence joins TRBV6-2 or TRBV6-3 and TRBJ2-2, with TRBD1 as a possible D gene (6 bases). This CDR3 is built from 16 residues. Germline V gene sequence: CDR1 MNHEY, CDR2 SVGEGT. V was clipped by 5 bases and J by 5 bases, with 18 bases between them. CDR3 bases: TGTGCCAGCAGTCCTGACAGGCAACCGCTGACCGGGGAGCTGTTTTTT. The encoded protein is CASSPDRQPLTGELFF.

The chain has TRBV30 and TRBJ1-1; TRBD1 might be the D (5 bases). CDR3 length: 16 residues. Trimming removed 5 bases from V and 1 base from J, with 20 bases in between. Germline-derived CDR1 and CDR2 are GTSNPN and SVGIG (reference sequence). CDR3 bases: TGTGCCTGGTTGAGGCGTGGGGCGCGTCGGAACACTGAAGCTTTCTTT. It translates to CAWLRRGARRNTEAFF.

This clonotype was seen a handful of times. V gene TRBV4-1 combines with J gene TRBJ1-5, with a tentative D call TRBD1 (6 bases). V dropped 1 base and J dropped 3 bases, with 10 bases sitting between them. The V gene's germline CDR1 is MGHRA and CDR2 YSYEKL. CDR3 length: 15 residues. CDR3 coding DNA: TGCGCCAGCAGCCAAGGACAGGTACACAATCAGCCCCAGCATTTT. Encoded protein: CASSQGQVHNQPQHF.

The gene calls are TRBV5-4 and TRBJ2-5; TRBD1 matches at 10 bases. The germline CDR1 and CDR2 sequences are SGHNT and YYREEE (reference sequence). The V segment lost 5 bases and the J segment 5 bases; nucleotides outside the gene matches: 6. The CDR3 has 14 residues. The chain's CDR3 is CASSRQGAHETQYF. Written as DNA, the CDR3 is TGTGCCAGCAGTCGACAGGGGGCCCACGAGACCCAGTACTTC.

This clonotype was picked up a small number of times. The chain combines TRBV3-1 with TRBJ2-5, with 14 bases that match TRBD2. With 4 bases clipped from V and 5 bases from J, the junction kept 12 bases outside the gene matches. This CDR3 is 18 amino acids long. Germline loops: CDR1 LGHDT, CDR2 YNNKEL (reference sequence). The CDR3 region is CASSRLAGGPVGMETQYF. The CDR3 bases are TGTGCCAGCAGCCGACTAGCGGGGGGGCCAGTTGGAATGGAGACCCAGTACTTC.

This clonotype was counted at least ten times. This chain connects TRBV29-1 to TRBJ2-3; D is ambiguous. The CDR3 has 14 amino acids. Germline V gene sequence: CDR1 SQVTM, CDR2 ANQGSEA. The V gene lost 5 bases and the J gene lost 0 bases, with 12 bases spanning the gap. In DNA, the CDR3 is TGCAGCGTTTCCTTACTGGGAAGCACAGATACGCAGTATTTT. Translated: CSVSLLGSTDTQYF.

This clonotype was detected only a few times. The genes are TRBV4-1 and TRBJ1-4; no definite D call. V shed 0 bases and J shed 2 bases, with 10 bases lying between them. Germline V CDR1 and CDR2: MGHRA, YSYEKL. CDR3 length equals 16 residues. The CDR3 region is CASSQEAGFTNEKLFF. The CDR3 DNA reads TGCGCCAGCAGCCAAGAAGCGGGCTTTACTAATGAAAAACTGTTTTTT.

This clonotype has at least ten counts. This chain uses TRBV7-2 with TRBJ1-4; no clear D gene. Germline values: CDR1 SGHTA, CDR2 FQGNSA. This CDR3 is 16 amino acids long. V lost 5 bases and J 2 bases, leaving 15 bases between the germline ends. CDR3 protein: CASSQAPKTTNEKLFF. DNA for the CDR3: TGTGCCAGCAGCCAAGCCCCGAAGACCACTAATGAAAAACTGTTTTTT.

The sample holds a few counts of this clonotype. This chain links TRBV5-1 with TRBJ2-3; D ambiguous. The CDR3 is 13 amino acids. The V end was cut by 4 bases, the J end by 5 bases, with 11 bases between. Germline V gene sequence: CDR1 SGHRS, CDR2 YFSETQ. The chain's CDR3 is CASSPAIGDTQYF. Here the CDR3 DNA reads TGCGCCAGCAGCCCGGCGATAGGAGATACGCAGTATTTT.